The 8 T cell receptor beta chains below come from one sample, sequenced in a study of T cells in Graves' hyperthyroidism and ophthalmopathy. The CDR3 regions of TCR beta were amplified from RNA transcripts. RT-PCR in the first round (using the HTBI primer set) targeted the TCR CDR3. TCRdb re-derived calls from the multiplex PCR reads in MiXCR, one entry per CDR3 protein. Here the sample spans hundreds of thousands of distinct CDR3 sequences, almost 25% being singletons. Material: blood. The receptors were gathered from a woman aged 40 to 50 with Graves' ophthalmopathy.

Remarks on this clonotype: This sequence may be a read error, since a much larger clone differs from it by one base. The V call is TRBV10-3, the J call TRBJ1-5; D gene ambiguous. This CDR3 is built from 16 residues. The V and J ends lost 0 bases and 2 bases respectively, with 11 bases between them. The V gene's germline CDR1 is ENHRY and CDR2 SYGVKD. Written as DNA, the CDR3 is TGTGCCATCAGTGAGTCAGGGCCCCAGTGCAATCAGCCCCAGCATTTT. Protein: CAISESGPQCNQPQHF.

Many counts were recorded for this clonotype. V and J are TRBV28 and TRBJ1-5; 10 bases fit TRBD1. The CDR3 contains 14 residues. V was clipped by 3 bases and J by 6 bases; unmatched bases: 2. Germline V CDR1 and CDR2: MDHEN, SYDVKM. The CDR3 DNA reads as TGTGCCAGCAGTTTTGACAGGGGGCGTCAGCCCCAGCATTTT. This encodes CASSFDRGRQPQHF.

The chain links TRBV3-1 to TRBJ2-7; 10 bases line up with TRBD1. V gave up 6 bases and J gave up 5 bases; unmatched junction bases: 10. Germline CDR1 reads LGHDT; CDR2 reads YNNKEL (reference sequence). The CDR3 totals 15 residues. The CDR3 here is CASSPGTGVAHEQYF. The CDR3 DNA is TGTGCCAGCAGTCCCGGGACAGGGGTAGCCCACGAGCAGTACTTC.

This clonotype was seen a few times. CDR3: CASSQDSPGPLLGNTIYF. In DNA, the CDR3 is TGTGCCAGCAGCCAAGATTCACCGGGGCCCCTTCTTGGAAACACCATATATTTT. This rearrangement joins TRBV4-2 to TRBJ1-3; D is possibly TRBD1 (5 bases). CDR3 length: 18 amino acids. CDR1 and CDR2 from the germline V gene are LGHNA and YNFKEQ. Between the trimmed V and J ends, which lost 0 bases and 3 bases, there was a span of 18 bases.

This clonotype was seen only a few times. The chain employs TRBV6-1 and TRBJ2-7, with 9 bases that match TRBD1. Germline CDR1 reads MNHNS; CDR2 reads SASEGT. The junction had 3 bases not matched to a gene; V was cut back by 5 bases and J by 4 bases. The CDR3 is 13 residues long. CDR3 DNA sequence: TGTGCCAGCAGTAAGGGACAGGGTTACGAGCAGTACTTC. Protein sequence: CASSKGQGYEQYF.

This clonotype was counted at least ten times. The chain employs TRBV6-5 and TRBJ1-1; TRBD1 matches at 7 bases. Germline trimming cut 9 bases from V and 6 bases from J; bases unmatched to any gene: 7. Germline assignment: CDR1 MNHEY and CDR2 SVGAGI. This CDR3 region has 12 residues. The CDR3 region has the DNA TGTGCCAGTCAGGGGGTGGGATCTGAAGCTTTCTTT. Translation gives CASQGVGSEAFF.

V and J are TRBV20-1 and TRBJ2-7; 9 nucleotides match TRBD1. V lost 3 bases and J lost 4; bases outside the gene matches: 1. CDR1 and CDR2 (germline): DFQATT, SNEGSKA (reference sequence). CDR3 length: 12 residues. CDR3 in DNA: TGCAGTGCTAGGGGGACAGGGTACGAGCAGTACTTC. Translating it yields CSARGTGYEQYF.

This clonotype has at least ten counts. The V and J genes are TRBV19 and TRBJ2-7; the match to TRBD2 covers 10 bases. V lost 4 bases to trimming and J lost 4 bases; unmatched junction nucleotides: 4. Germline CDR1 is LNHDA and CDR2 is SQIVND (reference sequence). The CDR3 contains 14 residues. The CDR3: CASSTVAGGYEQYF. CDR3 in DNA: TGTGCCAGTAGTACCGTAGCGGGGGGTTACGAGCAGTACTTC.